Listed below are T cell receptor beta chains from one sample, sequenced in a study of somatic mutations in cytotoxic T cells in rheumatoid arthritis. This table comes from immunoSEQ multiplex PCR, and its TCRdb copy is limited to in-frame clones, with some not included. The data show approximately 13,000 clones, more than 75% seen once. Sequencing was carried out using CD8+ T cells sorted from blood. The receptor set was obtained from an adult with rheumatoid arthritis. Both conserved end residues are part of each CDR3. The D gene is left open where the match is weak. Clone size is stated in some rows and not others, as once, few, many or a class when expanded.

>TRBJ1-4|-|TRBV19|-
TGTGCCAGTAGTTCCCGACAGTTCGGGTCGAATGAAAAACTGTTTTTT
CASSSRQFGSNEKLFF
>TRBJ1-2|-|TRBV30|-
TGTGCCTGGAGTCGCGACAGACCTTATGGCTACACCTTC
CAWSRDRPYGYTF
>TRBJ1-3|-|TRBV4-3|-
TGCGCCAGCAGCCAAGATTGGGGGACGGTTGGCTCTGGAAACACCATATATTTT
CASSQDWGTVGSGNTIYF
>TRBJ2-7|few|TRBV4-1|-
TGCGCCAGCAGCCAAGAGACGGGACCGATAACCTACGAGCAGTACTTC
CASSQETGPITYEQYF
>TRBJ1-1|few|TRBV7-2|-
TGTGCCAGCATCTCGAACACTGAAGCTTTCTTT
CASISNTEAFF
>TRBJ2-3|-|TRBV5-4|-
TGTGCCAGCAGCTTTGGGGTACTACCCGATACGCAGTATTTT
CASSFGVLPDTQYF
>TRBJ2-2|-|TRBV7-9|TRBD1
TGTGCCAGCAGCACACTTGACAGGGCTCGCACCGGGGAGCTGTTTTTT
CASSTLDRARTGELFF
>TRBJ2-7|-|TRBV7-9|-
TGTGCCAGCAGCTCCGAAGGGACTCGAGAGCAGTACTTC
CASSSEGTREQYF
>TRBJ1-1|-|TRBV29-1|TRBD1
TGCAGCGTTGAGGGACAGGGGATGGTCATGAACACTGAAGCTTTCTTT
CSVEGQGMVMNTEAFF
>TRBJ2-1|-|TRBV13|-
TGTGCCAGCAGCTTCCGTGGAGGGATTGGGAATGAGCAGTTCTTC
CASSFRGGIGNEQFF
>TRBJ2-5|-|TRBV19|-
TGTGCCAGTAGTATTCTTGACCCCCTGGGGGAGACCCAGTACTTC
CASSILDPLGETQYF
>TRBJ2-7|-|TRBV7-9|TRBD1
TGTGCCAGCAGCCCGAGAACAGGGGTCATCGAGTACGAGCAGTACTTC
CASSPRTGVIEYEQYF
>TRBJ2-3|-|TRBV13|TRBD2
TGTGCCAGCAGCCCCAGCGGGATAATCGCAGATACGCAGTATTTT
CASSPSGIIADTQYF
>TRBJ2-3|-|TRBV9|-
TGTGCCAGCAGCGCCGGGGGGACAGGCGATACGCAGTATTTT
CASSAGGTGDTQYF
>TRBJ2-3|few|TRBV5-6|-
TGTGCCAGCAGCTTTTCTAGCACAGATACGCAGTATTTT
CASSFSSTDTQYF
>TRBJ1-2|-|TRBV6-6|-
TGTGCCAGCAGTTACTCCGGGACTCACTATGGCTACACCTTC
CASSYSGTHYGYTF
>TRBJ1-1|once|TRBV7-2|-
TGTGCCAGCCAGACGGGGGGCTGGAACACTGAAGCTTTCTTT
CASQTGGWNTEAFF
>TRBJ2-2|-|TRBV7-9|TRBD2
TGTGCCAGCAGCTTAATCCCCGGGACTAGCTGGACCGGGGAGCTGTTTTTT
CASSLIPGTSWTGELFF
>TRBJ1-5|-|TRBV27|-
TGTGCCAGCAGTCCCGCTGACAGGTATAGCAATCAGCCCCAGCATTTT
CASSPADRYSNQPQHF
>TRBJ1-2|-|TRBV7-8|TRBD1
TGTGCCAGCAGCTTAGTTGTTCTCGTGACAGGGGAACGTGGCTACACCTTC
CASSLVVLVTGERGYTF
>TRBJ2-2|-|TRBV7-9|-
TGTGCCAGCAGCTCGCGAGTGCCCACCGGGGAGCTGTTTTTT
CASSSRVPTGELFF
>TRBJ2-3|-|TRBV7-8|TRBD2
TGTGCCAGCAGCTCTCCAGGACTAGCGGGAGACGTTAGTACGCAGTATTTT
CASSSPGLAGDVSTQYF
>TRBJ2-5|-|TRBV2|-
TGTGCCAGCAGTGATTTAATCCAAGAGACCCAGTACTTC
CASSDLIQETQYF
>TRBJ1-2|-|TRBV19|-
TGTGCCAGTAGTATAGTAGACAGCTATGGCTACACCTTC
CASSIVDSYGYTF
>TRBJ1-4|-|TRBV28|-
TGTGCCAGCAGAAGAGGGATAGGAGGTGAAAAACTGTTTTTT
CASRRGIGGEKLFF
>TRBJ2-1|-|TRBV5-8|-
TGTGCCAGCAGCTCCCCGACGGCGGTTCAGCAGTTCTTC
CASSSPTAVQQFF
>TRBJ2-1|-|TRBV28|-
TGTGCCAGCAGTTTATCTGGGAGCGCCATATCCAATGAGCAGTTCTTC
CASSLSGSAISNEQFF
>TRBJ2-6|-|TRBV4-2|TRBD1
TGTGCCAGCAGCCGGGACAGGGTTGGGGCCAACGTCCTGACTTTC
CASSRDRVGANVLTF
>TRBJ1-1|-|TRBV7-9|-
TGTGCCAGCAGCTTATCCCCCGTGGGGCGGAACACTGAAGCTTTCTTT
CASSLSPVGRNTEAFF
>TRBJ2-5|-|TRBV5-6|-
TGTGCCAGCAGCCCCAATCGGGGGCCGAGAGAGACCCAGTACTTC
CASSPNRGPRETQYF
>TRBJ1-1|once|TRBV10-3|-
TGTGCCATCAGTCTCTCCCCTCAGGGAGCTACTGAAGCTTTCTTT
CAISLSPQGATEAFF
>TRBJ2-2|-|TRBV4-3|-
TGCGCCAGCAGCCCCAGGGGGGTGTACACCGGGGAGCTGTTTTTT
CASSPRGVYTGELFF
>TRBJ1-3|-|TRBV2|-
TGTGCCAGCCAGGGAGGACGAAACACCATATATTTT
CASQGGRNTIYF
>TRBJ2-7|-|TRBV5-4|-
TGTGCCAGCAGCTTGGCAGCTGGGCACCACGAGCAGTACTTC
CASSLAAGHHEQYF
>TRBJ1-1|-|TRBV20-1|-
TGCAGTGCTCGGACAACTGAAGCTTTCTTT
CSARTTEAFF
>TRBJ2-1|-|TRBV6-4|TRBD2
TGTGCCAGCAGTGACAGGGCGGGAGGGAGGAATGAGCAGTTCTTC
CASSDRAGGRNEQFF
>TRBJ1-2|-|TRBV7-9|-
TGTGCCAGCAGCTTATCTCCTGGCTACACCTTC
CASSLSPGYTF
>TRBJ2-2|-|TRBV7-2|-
TGTGCCAGCAGCTTAGGGCCCGGGGAGCTGTTTTTT
CASSLGPGELFF
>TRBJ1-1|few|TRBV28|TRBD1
TGTGCCAGCAGTGGGCTACAGGGGGCGGCTGAAGCTTTCTTT
CASSGLQGAAEAFF
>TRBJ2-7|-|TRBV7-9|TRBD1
TGTGCCAGCAGCTTAGTAAGGACAGGGGGTTACGAGCAGTACTTC
CASSLVRTGGYEQYF
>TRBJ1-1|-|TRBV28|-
TGTGCCAGCAGTTCCCCCGTTTTCCGGGACAACCATCGTGGTACTGAAGCTTTCTTT
CASSSPVFRDNHRGTEAFF
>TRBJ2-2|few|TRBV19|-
TGTGCCAGTAGTATCTCTCTGGGGTACACCGGGGAGCTGTTTTTT
CASSISLGYTGELFF
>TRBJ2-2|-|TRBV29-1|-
TGCAGCGTTGAATGGGCAGGGGACAACACCGGGGAGCTGTTTTTT
CSVEWAGDNTGELFF
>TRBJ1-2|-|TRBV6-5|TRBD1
TGTGCCAGCAGTTACGCAACAGGGGGGGATGGCTACACCTTC
CASSYATGGDGYTF
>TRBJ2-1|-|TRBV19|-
TGTGCCAGTAGTATGACTCCTTCAGGCAATGAGCAGTTCTTC
CASSMTPSGNEQFF
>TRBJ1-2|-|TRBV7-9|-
TGTGCCAGCAGCCATCTCGACCCCGGGGGCTACACCTTC
CASSHLDPGGYTF
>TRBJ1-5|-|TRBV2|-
TGTGCCAGCGGAATGGCCTATAATCAGCCCCAGCATTTT
CASGMAYNQPQHF
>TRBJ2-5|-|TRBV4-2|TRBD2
TGTGCCAGCAGCCAAGAGGGTCCCGGCGGGGGGAAAGAGACCCAGTACTTC
CASSQEGPGGGKETQYF
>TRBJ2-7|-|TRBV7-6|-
TGTGCCAGCAGCTTAGTGGCCGCTGGGGCTAAATACGAGCAGTACTTC
CASSLVAAGAKYEQYF
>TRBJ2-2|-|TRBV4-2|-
TGTGCCAGCAGCCCGACGATTTTCAGGGAGGCGAACACCGGGGAGCTGTTTTTT
CASSPTIFREANTGELFF
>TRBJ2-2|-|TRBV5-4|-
TGTGCCAGCAGCTTGGGCGGTGGCCGGACGAACACCGGGGAGCTGTTTTTT
CASSLGGGRTNTGELFF